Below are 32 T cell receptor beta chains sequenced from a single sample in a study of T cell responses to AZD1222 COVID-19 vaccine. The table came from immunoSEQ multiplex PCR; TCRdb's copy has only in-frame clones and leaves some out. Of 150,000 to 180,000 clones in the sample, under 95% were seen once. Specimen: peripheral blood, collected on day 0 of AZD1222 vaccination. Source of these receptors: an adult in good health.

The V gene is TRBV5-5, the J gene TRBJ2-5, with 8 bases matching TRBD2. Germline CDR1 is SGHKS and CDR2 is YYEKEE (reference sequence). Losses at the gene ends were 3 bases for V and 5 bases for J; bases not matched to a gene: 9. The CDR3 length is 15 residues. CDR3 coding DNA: TGTGCCAGCAGCTCGATAGCGGGGCCGGAGGAGACCCAGTACTTC. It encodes CASSSIAGPEETQYF.

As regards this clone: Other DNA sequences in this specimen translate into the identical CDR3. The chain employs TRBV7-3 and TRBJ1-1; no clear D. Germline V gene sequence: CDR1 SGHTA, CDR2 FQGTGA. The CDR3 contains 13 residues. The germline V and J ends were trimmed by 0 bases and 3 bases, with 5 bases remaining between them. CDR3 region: CASSLTGYTEAFF. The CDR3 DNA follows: TGTGCCAGCAGCTTAACAGGGTACACTGAAGCTTTCTTT. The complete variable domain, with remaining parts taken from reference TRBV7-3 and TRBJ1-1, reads GAGVSQTPSNKVTEKGKYVELRCDPISGHTALYWYRQSLGQGPEFLIYFQGTGAADDSGLPNDRFFAVRPEGSVSTLKIQRTERGDSAVYLCASSLTGYTEAFFGQGTRLTVV.

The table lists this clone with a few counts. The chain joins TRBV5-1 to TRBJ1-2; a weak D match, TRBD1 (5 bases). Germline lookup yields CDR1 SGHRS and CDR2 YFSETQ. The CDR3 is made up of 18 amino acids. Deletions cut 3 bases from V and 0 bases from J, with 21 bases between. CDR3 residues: CASSSLTTGTDANYGYTF. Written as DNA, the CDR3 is TGCGCCAGCAGCTCCCTAACGACCGGGACCGACGCTAACTATGGCTACACCTTC.

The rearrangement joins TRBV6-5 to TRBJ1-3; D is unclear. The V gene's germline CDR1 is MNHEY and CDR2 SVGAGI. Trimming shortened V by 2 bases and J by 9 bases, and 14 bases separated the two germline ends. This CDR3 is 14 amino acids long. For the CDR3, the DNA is TGTGCCAGCAGTTACAGGGCTGGTCTGGGCACCATATATTTT. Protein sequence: CASSYRAGLGTIYF.

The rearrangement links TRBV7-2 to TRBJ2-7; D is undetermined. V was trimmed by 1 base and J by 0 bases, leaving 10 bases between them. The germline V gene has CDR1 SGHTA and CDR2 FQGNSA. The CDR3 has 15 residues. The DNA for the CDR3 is TGTGCCAGCAGCTTAGTTGGAGAGTCCTCCTACGAGCAGTACTTC. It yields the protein CASSLVGESSYEQYF.

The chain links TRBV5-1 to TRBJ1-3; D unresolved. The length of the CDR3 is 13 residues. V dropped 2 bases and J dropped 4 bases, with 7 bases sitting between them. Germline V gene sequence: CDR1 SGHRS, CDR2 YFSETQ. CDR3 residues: CASSLSSGNTIYF. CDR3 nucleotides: TGCGCCAGCAGCTTATCATCCGGAAACACCATATATTTT.

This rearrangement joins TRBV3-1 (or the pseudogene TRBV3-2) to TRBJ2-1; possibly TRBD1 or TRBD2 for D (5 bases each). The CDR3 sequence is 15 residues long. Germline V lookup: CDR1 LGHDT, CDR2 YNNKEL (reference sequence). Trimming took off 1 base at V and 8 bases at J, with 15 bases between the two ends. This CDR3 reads CASSQGGRPVDEQFF. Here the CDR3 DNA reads TGTGCCAGCAGCCAAGGGGGACGGCCTGTGGATGAGCAGTTCTTC.

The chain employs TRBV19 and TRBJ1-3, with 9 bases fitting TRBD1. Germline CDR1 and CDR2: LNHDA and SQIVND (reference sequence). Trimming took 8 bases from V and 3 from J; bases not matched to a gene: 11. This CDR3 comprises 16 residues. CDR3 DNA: TGTGCCAGTGGGGAAAGTGGGACAGGGCTTGGAAACACCATATATTTT. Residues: CASGESGTGLGNTIYF.

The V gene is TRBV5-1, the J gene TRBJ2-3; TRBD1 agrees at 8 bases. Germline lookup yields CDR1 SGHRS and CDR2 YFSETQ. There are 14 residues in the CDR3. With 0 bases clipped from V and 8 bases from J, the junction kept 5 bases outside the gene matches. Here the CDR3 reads CASSLVRGQSTQYF. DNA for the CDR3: TGCGCCAGCAGCTTGGTCAGGGGGCAGAGTACGCAGTATTTT.

CDR3 sequence (DNA): TGTGCCAGCTCACCGGCAGGGGTCGGCACTGAAGCTTTCTTT. Its protein product is CASSPAGVGTEAFF. The chain carries TRBV18 and TRBJ1-1; a possible D gene is TRBD1 (6 bases). V lost 3 bases and J 4 bases, leaving 12 bases between the germline ends. In germline, CDR1 is KGHSH, CDR2 LQKENI. The CDR3 is 14 amino acids.

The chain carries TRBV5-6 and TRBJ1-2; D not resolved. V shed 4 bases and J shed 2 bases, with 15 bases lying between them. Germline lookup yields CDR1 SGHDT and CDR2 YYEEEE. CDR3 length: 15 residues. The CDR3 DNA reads TGTGCCAGCAGCCCCTTTTGGCAGAGCAACTATGGCTACACCTTC. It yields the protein CASSPFWQSNYGYTF.

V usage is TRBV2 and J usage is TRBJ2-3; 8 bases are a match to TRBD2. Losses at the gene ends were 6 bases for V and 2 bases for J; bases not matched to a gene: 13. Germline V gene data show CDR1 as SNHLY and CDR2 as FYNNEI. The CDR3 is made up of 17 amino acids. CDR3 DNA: TGTGCCAGCAGCATTAGCGGGATGGGTTATTCCACAGATACGCAGTATTTT. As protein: CASSISGMGYSTDTQYF.

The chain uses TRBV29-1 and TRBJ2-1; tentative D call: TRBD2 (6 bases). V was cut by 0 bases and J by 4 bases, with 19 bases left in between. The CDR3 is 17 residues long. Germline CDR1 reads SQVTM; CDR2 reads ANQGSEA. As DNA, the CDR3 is TGCAGCGTTGAAGATCCCCCCACTAAGCGGGTGTACAATGAGCAGTTCTTC. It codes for CSVEDPPTKRVYNEQFF.

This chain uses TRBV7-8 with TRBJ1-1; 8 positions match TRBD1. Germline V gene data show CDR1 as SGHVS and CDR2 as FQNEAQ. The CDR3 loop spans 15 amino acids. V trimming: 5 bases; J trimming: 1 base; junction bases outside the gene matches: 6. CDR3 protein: CASSPRQGRNTEAFF. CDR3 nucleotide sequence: TGTGCCAGCAGCCCGCGACAGGGGCGGAACACTGAAGCTTTCTTT.

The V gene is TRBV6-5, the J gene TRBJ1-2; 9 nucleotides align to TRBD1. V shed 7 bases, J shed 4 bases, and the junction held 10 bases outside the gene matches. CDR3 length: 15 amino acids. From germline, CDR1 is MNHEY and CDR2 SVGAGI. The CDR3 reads CASISVGTGRYGYTF. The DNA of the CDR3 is TGTGCCAGCATCTCAGTAGGGACAGGGCGCTATGGCTACACCTTC.

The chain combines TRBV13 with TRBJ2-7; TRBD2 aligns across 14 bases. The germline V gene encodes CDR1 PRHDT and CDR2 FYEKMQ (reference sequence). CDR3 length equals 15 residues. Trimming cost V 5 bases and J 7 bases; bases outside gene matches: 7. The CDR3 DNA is TGTGCCAGCAGCACCCGACTAGCGGGAGGGATTGAGCAGTACTTC. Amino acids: CASSTRLAGGIEQYF. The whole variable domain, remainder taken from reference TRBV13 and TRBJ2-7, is AAGVIQSPRHLIKEKRETATLKCYPIPRHDTVYWYQQGPGQDPQFLISFYEKMQSDKGSIPDRFSAQQFSDYHSELNMSSLELGDSALYFCASSTRLAGGIEQYFGPGTRLTVT.

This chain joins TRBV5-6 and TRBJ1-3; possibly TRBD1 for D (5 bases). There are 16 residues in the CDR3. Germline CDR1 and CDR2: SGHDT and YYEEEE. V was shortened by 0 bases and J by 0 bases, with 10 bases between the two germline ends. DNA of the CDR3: TGTGCCAGCAGCTTGGATCGGGGCCTCTCTGGAAACACCATATATTTT. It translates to CASSLDRGLSGNTIYF.

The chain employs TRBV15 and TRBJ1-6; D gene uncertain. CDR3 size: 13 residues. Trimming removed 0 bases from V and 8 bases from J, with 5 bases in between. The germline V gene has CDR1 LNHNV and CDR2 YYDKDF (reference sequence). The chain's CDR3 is CATSRDVDSPLHF. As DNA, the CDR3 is TGTGCCACCAGCAGAGATGTGGATTCACCCCTCCACTTT. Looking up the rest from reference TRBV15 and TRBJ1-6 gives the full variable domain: DAMVIQNPRYQVTQFGKPVTLSCSQTLNHNVMYWYQQKSSQAPKLLFHYYDKDFNNEADTPDNFQSRRPNTSFCFLDIRSPGLGDTAMYLCATSRDVDSPLHFGNGTRLTVT.

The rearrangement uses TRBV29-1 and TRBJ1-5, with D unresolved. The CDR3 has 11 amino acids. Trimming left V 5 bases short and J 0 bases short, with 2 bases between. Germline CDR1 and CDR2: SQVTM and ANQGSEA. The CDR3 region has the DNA TGCAGCGTTCATAGCAATCAGCCCCAGCATTTT. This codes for CSVHSNQPQHF.

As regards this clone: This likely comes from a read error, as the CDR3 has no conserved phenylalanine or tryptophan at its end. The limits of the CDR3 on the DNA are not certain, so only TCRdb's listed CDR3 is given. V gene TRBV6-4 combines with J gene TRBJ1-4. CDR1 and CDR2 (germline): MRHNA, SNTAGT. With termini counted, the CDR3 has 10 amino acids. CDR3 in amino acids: CASSPTVRYD.

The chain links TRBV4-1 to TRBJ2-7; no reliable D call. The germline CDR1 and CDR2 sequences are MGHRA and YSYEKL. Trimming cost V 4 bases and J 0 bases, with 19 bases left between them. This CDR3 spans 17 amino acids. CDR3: CASSRQFGRSSSYEQYF. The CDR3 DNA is TGCGCCAGCAGCCGCCAATTCGGGCGCTCGAGCTCCTACGAGCAGTACTTC.

The CDR3 spells CASSIAGPTEAFF. As DNA, the CDR3 is TGTGCCAGTAGTATAGCGGGGCCAACTGAAGCTTTCTTT. This rearrangement joins TRBV19 to TRBJ1-1, with a tentative D call TRBD1 (5 bases). Germline V gives CDR1 LNHDA, CDR2 SQIVND (reference sequence). This CDR3 region has 13 residues. Between the trimmed V and J ends, which lost 1 base and 5 bases, there was a span of 8 bases.

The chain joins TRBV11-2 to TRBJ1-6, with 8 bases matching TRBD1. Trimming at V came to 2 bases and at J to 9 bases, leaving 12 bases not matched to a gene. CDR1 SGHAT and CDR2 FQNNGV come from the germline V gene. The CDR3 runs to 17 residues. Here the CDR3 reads CASSLFANRGYVSPLHF. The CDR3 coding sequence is TGTGCCAGCAGCTTATTCGCCAACAGGGGGTACGTTTCACCCCTCCACTTT.

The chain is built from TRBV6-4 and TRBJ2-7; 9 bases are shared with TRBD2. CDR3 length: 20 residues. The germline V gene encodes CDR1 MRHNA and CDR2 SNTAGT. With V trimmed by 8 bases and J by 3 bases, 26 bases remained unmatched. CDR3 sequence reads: CASEGRRGPARLAADYEQYF. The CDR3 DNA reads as TGTGCCAGCGAGGGTCGAAGGGGTCCCGCCCGACTAGCGGCTGACTACGAGCAGTACTTC.

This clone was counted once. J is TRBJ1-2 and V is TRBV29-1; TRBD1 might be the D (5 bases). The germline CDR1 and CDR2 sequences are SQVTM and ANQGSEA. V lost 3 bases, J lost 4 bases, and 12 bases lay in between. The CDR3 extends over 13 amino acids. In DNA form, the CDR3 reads TGCAGCGTTGACGGGGGTACTGGCTATGGCTACACCTTC. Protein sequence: CSVDGGTGYGYTF.

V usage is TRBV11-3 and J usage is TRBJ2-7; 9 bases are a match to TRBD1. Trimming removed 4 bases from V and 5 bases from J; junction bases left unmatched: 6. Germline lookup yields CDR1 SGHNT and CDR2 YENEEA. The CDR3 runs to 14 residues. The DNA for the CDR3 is TGTGCCAGCAGCTCCACCGGGACAGGGAACGAGCAGTACTTC. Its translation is CASSSTGTGNEQYF. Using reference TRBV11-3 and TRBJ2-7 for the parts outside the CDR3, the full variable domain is EAGVVQSPRYKIIEKKQPVAFWCNPISGHNTLYWYLQNLGQGPELLIRYENEEAVDDSQLPKDRFSAERLKGVDSTLKIQPAELGDSAVYLCASSSTGTGNEQYFGPGTRLTVT.

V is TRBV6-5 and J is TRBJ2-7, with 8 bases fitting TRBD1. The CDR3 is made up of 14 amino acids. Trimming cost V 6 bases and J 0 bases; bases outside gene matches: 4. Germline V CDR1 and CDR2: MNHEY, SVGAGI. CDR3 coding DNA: TGTGCCAGCAGCTTCGACAGGGGCTCCTACGAGCAGTACTTC. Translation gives CASSFDRGSYEQYF.

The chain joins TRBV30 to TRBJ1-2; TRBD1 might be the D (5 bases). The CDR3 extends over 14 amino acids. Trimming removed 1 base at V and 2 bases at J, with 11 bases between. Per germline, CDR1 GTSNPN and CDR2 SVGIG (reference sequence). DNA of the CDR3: TGTGCCTGGAGTGCAGGGCTTGGGAACTATGGCTACACCTTC. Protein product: CAWSAGLGNYGYTF.

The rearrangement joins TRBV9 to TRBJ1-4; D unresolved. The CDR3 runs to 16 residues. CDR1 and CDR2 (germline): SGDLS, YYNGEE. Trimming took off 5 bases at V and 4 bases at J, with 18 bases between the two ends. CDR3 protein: CASSANTALVNEKLFF. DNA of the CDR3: TGTGCCAGCAGTGCTAATACAGCCTTGGTTAATGAAAAACTGTTTTTT.

CDR3 region: CASSESKWPRLGENTEAFF. As DNA, the CDR3 is TGCGCCAGCAGTGAGTCTAAATGGCCTCGCCTAGGGGAAAACACTGAAGCTTTCTTT. The chain has TRBV10-1 and TRBJ1-1; the D gene is possibly TRBD1 (5 bases). CDR1 and CDR2 (germline): WNHNN, SYGVQD (reference sequence). This CDR3 region has 19 residues. The ends were cut back, 0 bases at V and 2 bases at J, with 22 bases in the middle.

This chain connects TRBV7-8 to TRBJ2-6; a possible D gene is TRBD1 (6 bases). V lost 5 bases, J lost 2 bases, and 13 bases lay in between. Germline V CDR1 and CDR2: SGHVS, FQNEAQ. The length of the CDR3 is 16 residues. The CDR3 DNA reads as TGTGCCAGCAGCGGGGGCAGGGAAACTGGGGCCAACGTCCTGACTTTC. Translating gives CASSGGRETGANVLTF.

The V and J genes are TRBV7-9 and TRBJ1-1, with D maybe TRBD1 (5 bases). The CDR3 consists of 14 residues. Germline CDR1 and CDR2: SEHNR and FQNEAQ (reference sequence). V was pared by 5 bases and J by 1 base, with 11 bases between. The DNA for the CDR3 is TGTGCCAGCAGCCCTAGGGGCGAGAACACTGAAGCTTTCTTT. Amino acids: CASSPRGENTEAFF.